A selection of T cell receptor beta chains follows, all from one sample in a study of high-grade serous ovarian cancer treatment subgroups. The repertoire was sequenced with immunoSEQ multiplex PCR; TCRdb's copy has only in-frame clones and lacks some. The sample carries about 11,000 clones, around 83% recorded once. Source material: tumor tissue. The receptors here all came from a human donor with high-grade serous ovarian cancer. Both conserved end residues are part of each CDR3. The D gene is left open where the match is weak. For some rows the clone size is stated as once, few or many, or as a class when expanded; others skip it.

>TRBD1|NA|TRBJ2-1|TRBV30
TGTGCCTGGAGTAGGGACAGGGCGAACAATGAGCAGTTCTTC
CAWSRDRANNEQFF
>TRBD1|NA|TRBJ1-1|TRBV27
TGTGCCAGCAGACCTGACAGGGCCTCTGAAGCTTTCTTT
CASRPDRASEAFF
>TRBD2|few|TRBJ2-1|TRBV6-4
TGTGCCAGCAGTTCGAGCGGGAGCTCCTACAATGAGCAGTTCTTC
CASSSSGSSYNEQFF
>NA|NA|TRBJ2-1|TRBV7-8
TGTGCCAGCAGCTTAGTGTGGGAGAGGTACAATGAGCAGTTCTTC
CASSLVWERYNEQFF
>TRBD2|few|TRBJ2-1|TRBV7-9
TGTGCCAGCAGCCCAAGGAGGCTAGCGGGAGGGCCAAATGAGCAGTTCTTC
CASSPRRLAGGPNEQFF
>TRBD2|few|TRBJ2-1|TRBV28
TGTGCCAGCAGTTTTGTAGCGGGAGCTCCTAATGAGCAGTTCTTC
CASSFVAGAPNEQFF
>NA|NA|TRBJ2-1|TRBV28
TGTGCCAGCAGTTTCTTGGGCAATGAGCAGTTCTTC
CASSFLGNEQFF
>NA|NA|TRBJ2-5|TRBV5-5
TGTGCCAGCAGCTGGGAGGCAGCTCATGGGGTAGAGACCCAGTACTTC
CASSWEAAHGVETQYF
>NA|NA|TRBJ2-3|TRBV6-5
TGTGCCAGCAGTTCAAAGGTTACGGATACGCAGTATTTT
CASSSKVTDTQYF
>TRBD2|NA|TRBJ2-5|TRBV2
TGTGCCAGCAGTGAAGGTCGGACTAGCGGACAAGAGACCCAGTACTTC
CASSEGRTSGQETQYF
>TRBD1|few|TRBJ2-7|TRBV6-5
TGTGCCAGCAGTTACTCGGGACAGCTTACAGACGAGCAGTACTTC
CASSYSGQLTDEQYF
>TRBD1|NA|TRBJ1-1|TRBV6-5
TGTGCCAGCAGAACCTACAGGGGTCCACCTGAAGCTTTCTTT
CASRTYRGPPEAFF
>NA|NA|TRBJ1-1|TRBV5-1
TGCGCCAGCATAAGGGTTGGGAAGAACACTGAAGCTTTCTTT
CASIRVGKNTEAFF
>TRBD2|NA|TRBJ2-7|TRBV7-9
TGTGCCAGCAGCTCGACTAGCGGGGTCCCCTACGAGCAGTACTTC
CASSSTSGVPYEQYF
>NA|NA|TRBJ1-5|TRBV19
TGTGCCAGTAGTATCTTGGGTGATGGCAATCAGCCCCAGCATTTT
CASSILGDGNQPQHF
>NA|once|TRBJ1-2|TRBV30
TGTGCCTGGAGCGCGGCGCATGGCTACACCTTC
CAWSAAHGYTF
>TRBD1|NA|TRBJ2-1|TRBV30
TGTGCCTATGAACAGGGGGCGCTAGCTGAGCAGTTCTTC
CAYEQGALAEQFF
>TRBD1|NA|TRBJ2-7|TRBV28
TGTGCCAGCAGGCCGGGACAGGGGTTTTTCGGGGGACCCTACGAGCAGTACTTC
CASRPGQGFFGGPYEQYF
>NA|NA|TRBJ2-2|TRBV5-4
TGTGCCAGCAGCCCCTGGGGGGCCTCGGAGCTGTTTTTT
CASSPWGASELFF
>TRBD2|NA|TRBJ2-3|TRBV29-1
TGCAGCGTTAAGCGGGAGCTGGAAGATACGCAGTATTTT
CSVKRELEDTQYF
>NA|NA|TRBJ2-7|TRBV5-1
TGCGCCAGTACCCGGGACCAGCCCTACGAGCAGTACTTC
CASTRDQPYEQYF
>TRBD2|NA|TRBJ2-1|TRBV6-1
TGTGCCAGCAGAACTAGCGGCTACAATGAGCAGTTCTTC
CASRTSGYNEQFF
>NA|NA|TRBJ2-5|TRBV5-1
TGCGCCAGCAGCGAGGGGAGGGGGCGAGTAGAGACCCAGTACTTC
CASSEGRGRVETQYF
>NA|NA|TRBJ2-3|TRBV5-1
TGCGCCAGCAGCTTGGGGAACAGCGGGTACACAGATACGCAGTATTTT
CASSLGNSGYTDTQYF
>NA|few|TRBJ2-3|TRBV7-3
TGTGCCAGCAGCTTAACCGGGTTATACACAGATACGCAGTATTTT
CASSLTGLYTDTQYF
>NA|NA|TRBJ2-7|TRBV27
TGTGCCAGCAGTTTAAGTGCCGGATACGAGCAGTACTTC
CASSLSAGYEQYF
>TRBD2|NA|TRBJ2-5|TRBV6-5
TGTGCCAGCAGTAGCGGGAGGGGGCGAGAGACCCAGTACTTC
CASSSGRGRETQYF
>NA|NA|TRBJ2-3|TRBV5-1
TGCGCCAGCAGCTACGCCAGGGACCTTGCCCCAGATACGCAGTATTTT
CASSYARDLAPDTQYF
>TRBD2|NA|TRBJ2-7|TRBV29-1
TGCAGCGTTGGGAGTAGCGGGTACGAGCAGTACTTC
CSVGSSGYEQYF
>NA|once|TRBJ1-2|TRBV5-1
TGCGCCAGCAGCTCCCAGGGGAGGGGCTACACCTTC
CASSSQGRGYTF
>NA|NA|TRBJ2-1|TRBV6-1
TGTGCCAGCAGCGGTACAGTGTACAATGAGCAGTTCTTC
CASSGTVYNEQFF
>TRBD1|NA|TRBJ2-3|TRBV6-1
TGTGCCAGCAGTCAAGCTAGGGACAGGGGATCAGATACGCAGTATTTT
CASSQARDRGSDTQYF
>NA|NA|TRBJ2-7|TRBV18
TGTGCCAGCTCCCTGGGACCGATATCCTACGAGCAGTACTTC
CASSLGPISYEQYF
>TRBD1|NA|TRBJ1-2|TRBV2
TGTGCCAGCAGTCACCCCCAGGGGGGGGGCTACACCTTC
CASSHPQGGGYTF